This TCR beta chain was identified in a study of CXCR3-negative and CXCR3-positive naive CD8 T cells. General study findings and limits: Naive cells positive for CXCR3 carried more hydrophobic TRB CDR3s than CXCR3-negative ones. TRBV-TRBJ usage was similar across naive CXCR3 subsets but distinct in memory cells. The majority of assays used fresh PBMCs, and CXCR3 expression partially decreased after cryopreservation.

Carrying UMI labels, the TRB cDNA libraries were prepared through 5' RACE. TCRdb reprocessed the 5' RACE reads and reports one entry per CDR3 protein, with no DNA. The repertoire table contains around 60,000 distinct CDR3 sequences. Cells that were CD45RO-CCR7+CD27+CD95- constituted naive CD8+ T cells. Notes on this clonotype: The antigen remains unidentified.

This TCR was sampled from a human donor in good health. Some clones in this sample may be carry-over from other donors' samples. The specimen was naive CXCR3+ CD8+ T cells from blood. Subset described: CD45RO-CCR7+CD27+CD95- naive CD8+ T cells expressing CXCR3 (TNR3+).

The CDR3 is CASSLDREETQYF. The chain has TRBV5-1 and TRBJ2-5; TCRdb's D gene call, TRBD1, goes unchecked for lack of DNA. The germline gives CDR1 SGHRS, CDR2 YFSETQ. The CDR3 totals 13 residues.